The clone carrying this T cell receptor beta chain was seen many times. Its antigen is not known. The data belong to a study of response to subunit inactivated influenza vaccine. Findings of the study overall: After each seasonal influenza vaccination, few new T cells are recruited, the authors suggested.

TCRdb re-called the RT-PCR reads through MiXCR, storing one row per CDR3 protein. The sample has roughly 160,000 distinct CDR3 sequences; about 11% are singletons. Sequences were derived from non-naive T cells sorted from PBMCs, sampled about 6 weeks after vaccination. The clonotype originates from a man aged 45 to 65 who received an inactivated influenza vaccine.

The CDR3 DNA reads as TGTGCCAGCAGCTTAGTGCGGGGAGGATCCTACAATGAGCAGTTCTTC. Translating gives CASSLVRGGSYNEQFF. The chain couples TRBV7-9 to TRBJ2-1, with a weak D call TRBD2 (6 bases). Deletions cut 1 base from V and 1 base from J, with 11 bases between. Germline V gives CDR1 SEHNR, CDR2 FQNEAQ (reference sequence). The CDR3 is 16 amino acids.